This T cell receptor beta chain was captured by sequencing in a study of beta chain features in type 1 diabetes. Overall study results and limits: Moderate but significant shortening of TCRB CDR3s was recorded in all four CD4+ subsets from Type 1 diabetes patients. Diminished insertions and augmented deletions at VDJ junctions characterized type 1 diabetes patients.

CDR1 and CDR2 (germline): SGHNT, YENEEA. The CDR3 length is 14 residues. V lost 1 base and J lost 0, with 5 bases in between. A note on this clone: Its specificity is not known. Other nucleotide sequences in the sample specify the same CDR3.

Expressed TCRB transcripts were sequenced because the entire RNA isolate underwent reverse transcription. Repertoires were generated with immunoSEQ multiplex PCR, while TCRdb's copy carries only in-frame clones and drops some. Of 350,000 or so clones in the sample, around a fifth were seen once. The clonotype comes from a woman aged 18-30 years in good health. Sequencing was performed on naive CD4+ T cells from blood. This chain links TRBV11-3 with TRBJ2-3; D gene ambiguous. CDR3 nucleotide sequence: TGTGCCAGCAGCTTAGCTAGGAGCACAGATACGCAGTATTTT. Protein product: CASSLARSTDTQYF.